This TCR beta chain was found in a study of cytomegalovirus exposure and HLA in healthy donors. With 60 Vbeta and 13 Jbeta primers, the PCR was carried out. Data came from immunoSEQ multiplex PCR; TCRdb stores just in-frame clones and leaves some out. In the table there are about 180,000 clones, about 80% of which are singletons. The V gene's germline CDR1 is LGHNA and CDR2 YNFKEQ. Trimming took 5 bases from V and 6 from J, leaving 14 bases between them. The CDR3 is 14 residues long. Material: PBMCs. The chain is built from TRBV4-2 and TRBJ2-1; D is perhaps TRBD2 (6 bases). This receptor was taken from a woman in her fifties or sixties in good health and CMV-seronegative. This chain's CDR3 is CASSGDLAFNEQFF. As DNA, the CDR3 is TGTGCCAGCAGCGGGGACTTAGCCTTCAATGAGCAGTTCTTC.